The 2 T cell receptor beta chains given below trace back to one sample, sequenced in a study of T-cell memory formation after mild COVID-19. TCRdb re-called the 5' RACE reads through MiXCR, storing one row per CDR3 protein. The sample carries about 470,000 distinct CDR3 sequences, nearly 25% recorded once. Sample: PBMCs or a T cell subset sorted from them (not recorded which). Source of these receptors: an adult woman who had mild COVID-19 (a few samples of this study predate the infection). Cell type and time point are not known.

The CDR3 DNA sequence: TGTGCCAGCTCCCCCCGGCTGGGGTCCTACAATGAGCAGTTCTTC. It yields the protein CASSPRLGSYNEQFF. The V gene is TRBV11-3, the J gene TRBJ2-1, with no clear D. This CDR3 is built from 15 residues. Trimming stripped 8 bases from V and 1 base from J, with 15 bases between. CDR1 and CDR2 from the germline V gene are SGHNT and YENEEA.

This clonotype was recorded a few times. V gene TRBV7-2 combines with J gene TRBJ2-4, with D maybe TRBD1 (6 bases). V was clipped by 2 bases and J by 8 bases, with 13 bases between them. Per germline, CDR1 SGHTA and CDR2 FQGNSA. The CDR3 has 14 residues. In DNA form, the CDR3 reads TGTGCCAGCAGCTTACGCCAGGGGTCGGACATTCAGTACTTC. This codes for CASSLRQGSDIQYF.